The 27 T cell receptor beta chains listed next were all sequenced from one sample in a study of CD8+ T cells in alopecia areata. It was cDNA, reverse transcribed from extracted RNA, that served as the sequencing template. Profiling relied on immunoSEQ multiplex PCR, and the TCRdb table lists in-frame clones only, not all of them. The repertoire has 200,000 to 250,000 clones, around 50% of them found once; the top ten carry under 5%. Specimen: CD8+ T cells sorted from blood. Source of these receptors: a human donor in good health.

The V call is TRBV5-6, the J call TRBJ2-3, with D unclear. Trimming pared 5 bases from V and 0 bases from J, leaving 10 bases between. In germline, CDR1 is SGHDT, CDR2 YYEEEE. This CDR3 comprises 14 residues. The CDR3: CASSRTESTDTQYF. The CDR3 DNA is TGTGCCAGCAGTAGGACGGAAAGCACAGATACGCAGTATTTT.

The chain uses TRBV5-1 and TRBJ2-3; D possibly corresponds to TRBD2 (5 bases). The CDR3 sequence is 15 residues long. Germline V gives CDR1 SGHRS, CDR2 YFSETQ. Trimming cost V 4 bases and J 1 base, with 13 bases left between them. CDR3 residues: CASSGWGVGTDTQYF. CDR3 nucleotide sequence: TGCGCCAGCAGCGGGTGGGGAGTTGGCACAGATACGCAGTATTTT.

The chain carries TRBV4-1 and TRBJ2-7, with 10 bases matching TRBD1. Germline V gene data show CDR1 as MGHRA and CDR2 as YSYEKL. The CDR3 extends over 15 amino acids. J gave up 5 bases and V 2 bases, and 6 bases lay outside the gene matches. As DNA, the CDR3 is TGCGCCAGCAGCCAACTCGGGGACAGGGGAGACGAGCAGTACTTC. Protein: CASSQLGDRGDEQYF.

The gene calls are TRBV9 and TRBJ2-1; TRBD2 matches 10 bases. After removal of 1 base from V and 2 bases from J, the junction contained 9 bases not matched to a gene. The CDR3 runs 18 residues. Germline CDR1 and CDR2: SGDLS and YYNGEE. CDR3 DNA sequence: TGTGCCAGCAGCGTACCAAGTACTAGCGGGGATACCTACAATGAGCAGTTCTTC. It encodes CASSVPSTSGDTYNEQFF.

For the CDR3, the DNA is TGTGCCAGCAACCTTGGGGGGGGCAATTCACCCCTCCACTTT. Amino acid sequence: CASNLGGGNSPLHF. The chain uses TRBV9 and TRBJ1-6; D perhaps matches TRBD1 (6 bases). The V end was cut by 6 bases, the J end by 7 bases, with 14 bases between. The CDR3 extends over 14 amino acids. Germline V lookup: CDR1 SGDLS, CDR2 YYNGEE.

The chain uses TRBV2 and TRBJ2-3, with D maybe TRBD2 (5 bases). The CDR3 contains 15 residues. Trimming took 8 bases from V and 6 from J, leaving 21 bases between them. CDR1 and CDR2 from the germline V gene are SNHLY and FYNNEI. The CDR3 is CASPSSRRRGDTQYF. As DNA, the CDR3 is TGTGCCAGCCCATCCTCCCGGCGCCGAGGGGATACGCAGTATTTT.

This clone was recorded a few times. The chain links TRBV5-6 to TRBJ2-6; D is undetermined. The CDR3 runs to 13 residues. Trimming took off 5 bases at V and 2 bases at J, with 5 bases between the two ends. Looked up from germline, CDR1 is SGHDT and CDR2 is YYEEEE. CDR3 region: CASSPTGANVLTF. The CDR3 coding sequence is TGTGCCAGCAGTCCCACTGGGGCCAACGTCCTGACTTTC.

This chain links TRBV27 with TRBJ1-6; D might be TRBD1 (5 bases). This CDR3 contains 16 residues. Germline V gene sequence: CDR1 MNHEY, CDR2 SMNVEV (reference sequence). Trimming took off 8 bases at V and 7 bases at J, with 21 bases between the two ends. CDR3 region: CASQISGGRRNSPLHF. CDR3 coding DNA: TGTGCCAGCCAAATAAGCGGGGGACGTCGGAATTCACCCCTCCACTTT.

V usage is TRBV7-9 and J usage is TRBJ2-7; possibly TRBD1 or TRBD2 for D (5 bases each). The germline V and J ends were trimmed by 1 base and 3 bases, with 13 bases remaining between them. The CDR3 totals 15 residues. Germline-derived CDR1 and CDR2 are SEHNR and FQNEAQ (reference sequence). Written as DNA, the CDR3 is TGTGCCAGCAGCTTAGGGGGCGGGCCGGGCTACGAGCAGTACTTC. Amino acids: CASSLGGGPGYEQYF.

This clone has just a few counts. As DNA, the CDR3 is TGTGCCAGCAGCTTAGGCGGGAGGGTCGAGCAGTACTTC. This translates into CASSLGGRVEQYF. The chain employs TRBV11-2 and TRBJ2-7; the match to TRBD2 covers 9 bases. Germline V gene data show CDR1 as SGHAT and CDR2 as FQNNGV. V shed 1 base and J 6 bases; nucleotides not matched to a gene: 1. The CDR3 is made up of 13 amino acids.

The rearrangement uses TRBV5-1 and TRBJ2-1, with TRBD2 matching over 11 bases. V was pared by 1 base and J by 6 bases, with 3 bases of the junction left unmatched. CDR1 and CDR2 from the germline V gene are SGHRS and YFSETQ. The CDR3 length is 15 residues. In DNA, the CDR3 is TGCGCCAGCAGCTTGACTAGCGGGGGAGGCAATGAGCAGTTCTTC. Translated: CASSLTSGGGNEQFF.

This clone was detected a few times. The chain has TRBV5-6 and TRBJ2-6, with a weak D call TRBD1 (6 bases). V lost 0 bases and J lost 0, with 10 bases in between. The length of the CDR3 is 17 residues. Germline V gene sequence: CDR1 SGHDT, CDR2 YYEEEE. The CDR3 is CASSLDGQSSGANVLTF. The CDR3 bases are TGTGCCAGCAGCTTGGACGGACAGAGCTCTGGGGCCAACGTCCTGACTTTC.

The chain combines TRBV30 with TRBJ2-4, with TRBD1 identical over 8 bases. The trim removed 5 bases at V and 7 bases at J, leaving 4 bases unmatched. Germline V gene data show CDR1 as GTSNPN and CDR2 as SVGIG (reference sequence). The CDR3 length is 12 residues. CDR3 sequence: CAWCRTGNIQYF. CDR3 nucleotide sequence: TGTGCCTGGTGCCGGACAGGGAACATTCAGTACTTC.

V usage is TRBV9 and J usage is TRBJ2-3, with 7 bases matching TRBD1. In germline, CDR1 is SGDLS, CDR2 YYNGEE. The CDR3 extends over 14 amino acids. Trimming took 4 bases from V and 2 from J; bases not matched to a gene: 4. In nucleotides, the CDR3 is TGTGCCAGCAGCTTGGGACAGCCCACAGATACGCAGTATTTT. It specifies CASSLGQPTDTQYF. The whole variable domain, remainder taken from reference TRBV9 and TRBJ2-3, is DSGVTQTPKHLITATGQRVTLRCSPRSGDLSVYWYQQSLDQGLQFLIQYYNGEERAKGNILERFSAQQFPDLHSELNLSSLELGDSALYFCASSLGQPTDTQYFGPGTRLTVL.

The CDR3: CASSDRLAGLDTQYF. CDR3 nucleotides: TGTGCCAGCAGTGACAGACTAGCGGGGCTAGATACGCAGTATTTT. This chain links TRBV6-4 with TRBJ2-3; 11 positions agree with TRBD2. This CDR3 comprises 15 residues. V lost 2 bases and J lost 5; bases outside the gene matches: 3. Germline-derived CDR1 and CDR2 are MRHNA and SNTAGT.

This sequence joins TRBV7-6 and TRBJ2-1, with D tentatively TRBD2 (5 bases). The CDR3 consists of 14 residues. Germline V gene data show CDR1 as SGHVS and CDR2 as FNYEAQ. Trimming pared 5 bases from V and 6 bases from J, leaving 14 bases between. CDR3 sequence reads: CASSPPTGFNEQFF. In DNA, the CDR3 is TGTGCCAGCAGCCCCCCGACGGGGTTCAATGAGCAGTTCTTC.

This clone was found a few times. The genes are TRBV21-1 and TRBJ2-6; TRBD1, the table's D call, was not compared with the DNA. TRBV21-1 is a pseudogene locus. This CDR3 is 18 amino acids long. The CDR3 loop reads CASSKGGQGASGANVLTF. CDR3 bases: TGTGCCAGCAGCAAAGGGGGACAGGGGGCGTCTGGGGCCAACGTCCTGACTTTC.

There are a few counts of this clone. The J gene is TRBJ2-2, the V gene TRBV30; no reliable D call. CDR1 and CDR2 from the germline V gene are GTSNPN and SVGIG (reference sequence). V lost 1 base and J 6 bases, leaving 3 bases between the germline ends. There are 11 residues in the CDR3. The CDR3 loop is CAWSDPGELFF. The CDR3 DNA reads TGTGCCTGGAGTGATCCCGGGGAGCTGTTTTTT. Together with reference TRBV30 and TRBJ2-2, the CDR3 gives the full variable domain: SQTIHQWPATLVQPVGSPLSLECTVEGTSNPNLYWYRQAAGRGLQLLFYSVGIGQISSEVPQNLSASRPQDRQFILSSKKLLLSDSGFYLCAWSDPGELFFGEGSRLTVL.

This clone was counted a few times. The rearrangement uses TRBV29-1 and TRBJ2-5; D possibly uses TRBD1 or TRBD2 (7 bases each). The V gene lost 8 bases and the J gene lost 1 base, with 26 bases spanning the gap. Germline-derived CDR1 and CDR2 are SQVTM and ANQGSEA. This CDR3 has 17 residues. The CDR3 region has the DNA TGCAGCCTATCCACCAGGGGAGGGGGCAACTCCCAAGAGACCCAGTACTTC. Encoded protein: CSLSTRGGGNSQETQYF.

The chain employs TRBV6-6 and TRBJ2-1; TRBD1 agrees at 8 bases. The CDR3 has 15 amino acids. J lost 4 bases, V lost 2 bases, and 4 bases had no gene match. Germline CDR1 and CDR2: MNHNY and SVGAGI (reference sequence). The CDR3 here is CASSYGTGSYNEQFF. The CDR3 DNA reads as TGTGCCAGCAGTTACGGGACAGGATCATACAATGAGCAGTTCTTC.

This clone turned up a few times. The chain uses TRBV4-1 and TRBJ1-2, with D possibly being TRBD1 (6 bases). The CDR3 is 17 residues long. Trimming cost V 1 base and J 5 bases, with 20 bases left between them. CDR1 MGHRA and CDR2 YSYEKL come from the germline V gene. CDR3 sequence (DNA): TGCGCCAGCAGCCAAGTGGTAGCGGCCAGGGGAGGGTATGGCTACACCTTC. It is translated as CASSQVVAARGGYGYTF.

The chain carries TRBV29-1 and TRBJ2-3, with D unresolved. The CDR3 covers 14 residues. Germline lookup yields CDR1 SQVTM and CDR2 ANQGSEA. V was shortened by 1 base and J by 0 bases, with 8 bases between the two germline ends. The CDR3 sequence: CSVEGGPSTDTQYF. CDR3 DNA: TGCAGCGTTGAAGGCGGTCCTAGCACAGATACGCAGTATTTT.

The chain joins TRBV6-5 to TRBJ2-7; 9 bases agree with TRBD1. Germline values: CDR1 MNHEY, CDR2 SVGAGI. Losses at the gene ends were 6 bases for V and 2 bases for J; bases not matched to a gene: 5. CDR3 length: 14 residues. CDR3 sequence: CASSSGTGTYEQYF. The CDR3 coding sequence is TGTGCCAGCAGCTCCGGGACAGGGACCTACGAGCAGTACTTC.

The J gene is TRBJ2-5, the V gene TRBV6-1, with D possibly matching TRBD1 (5 bases). V was cut by 8 bases and J by 1 base, with 8 bases left in between. The CDR3 length is 12 residues. The germline V gene has CDR1 MNHNS and CDR2 SASEGT. CDR3: CASGATQETQYF. Here the CDR3 DNA reads TGTGCCAGCGGGGCGACCCAAGAGACCCAGTACTTC.

This chain connects TRBV6-5 to TRBJ1-2; D unclear. The ends were cut back, 0 bases at V and 2 bases at J, with 7 bases in the middle. The germline gives CDR1 MNHEY, CDR2 SVGAGI. This CDR3 is built from 14 residues. The CDR3 DNA reads as TGTGCCAGCAGTTACTCTGGAGGGAACTATGGCTACACCTTC. Translated: CASSYSGGNYGYTF.

J is TRBJ1-2 and V is TRBV29-1; 8 positions match TRBD1. CDR3 length equals 13 residues. With V trimmed by 7 bases and J by 5 bases, 9 bases remained unmatched. CDR1 is SQVTM and CDR2 is ANQGSEA in the germline V gene. The CDR3 nucleotides read TGCAGCGCTCCAGACAGGGGCGGATATGGCTACACCTTC. Protein product: CSAPDRGGYGYTF.

This rearrangement joins TRBV5-6 to TRBJ1-5; D is uncertain. The CDR3 contains 14 residues. Trimming took 1 base from V and 2 from J, leaving 7 bases between them. Germline values: CDR1 SGHDT, CDR2 YYEEEE. CDR3 DNA: TGTGCCAGCAGCTTGCTGGGAGGCAATCAGCCCCAGCATTTT. Its translation is CASSLLGGNQPQHF.